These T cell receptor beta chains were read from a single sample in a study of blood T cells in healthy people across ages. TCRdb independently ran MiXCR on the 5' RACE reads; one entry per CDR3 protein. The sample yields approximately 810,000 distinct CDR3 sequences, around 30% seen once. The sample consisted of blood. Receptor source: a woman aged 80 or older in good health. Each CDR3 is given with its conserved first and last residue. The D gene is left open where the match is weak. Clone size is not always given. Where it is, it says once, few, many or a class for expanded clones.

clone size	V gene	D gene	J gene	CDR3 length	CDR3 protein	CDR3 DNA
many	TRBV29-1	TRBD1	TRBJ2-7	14	CSVELRDSRYEQYF	TGCAGCGTTGAGCTCCGGGACAGTAGATACGAGCAGTACTTC
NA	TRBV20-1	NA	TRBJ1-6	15	CSARGPGLQGSPPHF	TGCAGTGCTAGAGGACCGGGACTTCAGGGGTCACCCCCCCACTTT
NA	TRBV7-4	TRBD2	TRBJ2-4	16	CASFFGTSGAKNIQYF	TGTGCCAGCTTCTTTGGGACTAGCGGGGCCAAAAACATTCAGTACTTC
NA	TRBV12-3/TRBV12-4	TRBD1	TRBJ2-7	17	CASSPRWGQGAGYEQYF	TGTGCCAGCAGTCCTAGATGGGGACAGGGGGCGGGCTACGAGCAGTACTTC
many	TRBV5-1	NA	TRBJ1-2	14	CASSSTGDNYGYTF	TGCGCCAGCAGCTCCACGGGAGATAACTATGGCTACACCTTC
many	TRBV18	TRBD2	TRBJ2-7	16	CASSTTERGSSYEQYF	TGTGCCAGCTCCACAACGGAGCGGGGGAGCTCCTACGAGCAGTACTTC
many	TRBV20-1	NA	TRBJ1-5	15	CSAPQLRGRDQPQHF	TGCAGTGCTCCCCAACTCAGGGGTAGGGATCAGCCCCAGCATTTT
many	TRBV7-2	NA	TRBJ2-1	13	CASSLSTLTTGFF	TGTGCCAGCAGCTTATCCACATTGACTACGGGGTTCTTC
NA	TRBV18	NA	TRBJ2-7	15	CASSPRFDPNAEQYF	TGTGCCAGCTCACCACGATTCGACCCGAACGCCGAGCAGTACTTC
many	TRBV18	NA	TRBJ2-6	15	CASSNQFAGANVLTF	TGTGCCAGCTCAAACCAATTCGCTGGGGCCAACGTCCTGACTTTC
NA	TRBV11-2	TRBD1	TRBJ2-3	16	CASSLVDRGHPDTQYF	TGTGCAAGCAGCTTAGTTGACAGGGGGCACCCAGATACGCAGTATTTT
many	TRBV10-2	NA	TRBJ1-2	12	CASGDMNYGYTF	TGCGCCAGCGGCGACATGAACTATGGCTACACCTTC
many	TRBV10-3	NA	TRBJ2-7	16	CAISHPQGRVDYEQYF	TGTGCCATCAGCCATCCACAGGGGAGGGTAGACTACGAGCAGTACTTC
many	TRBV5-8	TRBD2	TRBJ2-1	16	CASSYPLAGGNREQFF	TGTGCCAGCAGCTACCCACTAGCGGGGGGCAATCGGGAGCAGTTCTTC
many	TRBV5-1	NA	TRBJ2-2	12	CASSVNTGELFF	TGCGCCAGCAGCGTGAACACCGGGGAGCTGTTTTTT
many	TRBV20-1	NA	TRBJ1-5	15	CSASLGGRDGQPQHF	TGCAGTGCTTCCCTTGGGGGCAGGGATGGTCAGCCCCAGCATTTT